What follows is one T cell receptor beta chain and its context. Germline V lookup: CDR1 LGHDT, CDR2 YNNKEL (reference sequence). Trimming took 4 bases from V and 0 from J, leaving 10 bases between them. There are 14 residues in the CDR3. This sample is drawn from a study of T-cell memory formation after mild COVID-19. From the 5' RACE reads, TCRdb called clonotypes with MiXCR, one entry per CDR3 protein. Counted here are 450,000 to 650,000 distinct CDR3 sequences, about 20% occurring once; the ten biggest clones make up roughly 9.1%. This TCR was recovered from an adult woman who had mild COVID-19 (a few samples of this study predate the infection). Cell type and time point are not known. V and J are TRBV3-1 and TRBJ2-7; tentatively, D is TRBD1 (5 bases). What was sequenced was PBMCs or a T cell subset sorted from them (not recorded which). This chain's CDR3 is CASSPLGPSYEQYF. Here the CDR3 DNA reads TGTGCCAGCAGCCCGTTGGGGCCCTCCTACGAGCAGTACTTC.